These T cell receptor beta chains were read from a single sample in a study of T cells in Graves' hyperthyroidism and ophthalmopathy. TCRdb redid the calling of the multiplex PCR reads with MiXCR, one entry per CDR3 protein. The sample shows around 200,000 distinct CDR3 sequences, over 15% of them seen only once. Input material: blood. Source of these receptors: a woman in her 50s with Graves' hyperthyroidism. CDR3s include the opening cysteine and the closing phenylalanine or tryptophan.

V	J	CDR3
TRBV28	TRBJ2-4	CASSSTRVVKNIQYF
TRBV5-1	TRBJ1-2	CASSLAAGGSRGYTF
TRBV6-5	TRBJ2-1	CASSFSTGWFF
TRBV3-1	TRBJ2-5	CASSQDPGKPQETQYF
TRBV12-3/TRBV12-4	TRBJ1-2	CASYRGRSNYGYTF
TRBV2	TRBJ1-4	CASSRTGFEKLFF
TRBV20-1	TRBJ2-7	CSARDRGKGPLPYEQYF
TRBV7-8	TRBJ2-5	CASNQAGDETQYF
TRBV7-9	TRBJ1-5	CASSPTSSNQPQHF
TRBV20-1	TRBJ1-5	CSAREFRWDQPQHF
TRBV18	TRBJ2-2	CASSPGQMNTGELFF
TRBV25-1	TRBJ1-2	CASKGGDYGYTF
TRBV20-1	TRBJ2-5	CSAREDSRWYF
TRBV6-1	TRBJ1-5	CASSGPPNLGGNQPQHF
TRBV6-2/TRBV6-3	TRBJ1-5	CASSYGYSNQPQHF
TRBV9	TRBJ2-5	CASSARAGQGETQYF
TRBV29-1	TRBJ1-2	CSVRTDSVFYGYTF
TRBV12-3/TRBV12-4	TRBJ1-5	CASRNIGPQHF
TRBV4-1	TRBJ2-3	CASSQAGWGYYTDTQYF
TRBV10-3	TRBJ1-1	CAISSGKMNTEAFF
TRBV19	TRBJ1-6	CASSTGQLLYNSPLHF
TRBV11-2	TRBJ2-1	CASSLEVRLNEQFF
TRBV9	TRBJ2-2	CASRSSGGARTGELFF
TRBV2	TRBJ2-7	CASSEEDTYEQYF
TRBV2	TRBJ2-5	CASRLTGGETQYF